The next 5 T cell receptor beta chains were all read from a single sample in a study of cytomegalovirus exposure and HLA in healthy donors. Vbeta (60) and Jbeta (13) primers were used in the PCR. The repertoire was sequenced with immunoSEQ multiplex PCR; TCRdb's copy has only in-frame clones and lacks some. This listing includes some 43,000 clones. The sequenced sample was PBMCs. Every receptor here comes from a woman in her twenties or thirties in good health and CMV-seronegative.

The CDR3 sequence is CASSLSVEQYF. Here the CDR3 DNA reads TGCGCCAGCAGCTTATCCGTAGAGCAGTACTTC. This chain joins TRBV5-1 and TRBJ2-7, with D hard to call. The CDR3 has 11 residues. The germline gives CDR1 SGHRS, CDR2 YFSETQ. Trimming shortened V by 2 bases and J by 7 bases, and 7 bases separated the two germline ends.

This chain joins TRBV18 and TRBJ2-7, with D unclear. Germline values: CDR1 KGHSH, CDR2 LQKENI. With 3 bases removed from V and 2 bases from J, the gap between germline ends came to 11 bases. The length of the CDR3 is 14 residues. DNA of the CDR3: TGTGCCAGCTCACCCCTCGGAGTGGCCTACGAGCAGTACTTC. Translating it yields CASSPLGVAYEQYF.

The chain uses TRBV7-2 and TRBJ2-5; 11 bases are shared with TRBD2. Germline V gives CDR1 SGHTA, CDR2 FQGNSA. V lost 5 bases and J lost 2; bases outside the gene matches: 10. The CDR3 contains 17 residues. The CDR3: CASSHSRIAGGQETQYF. Here the CDR3 DNA reads TGTGCCAGCAGCCATTCCCGCATAGCGGGAGGGCAAGAGACCCAGTACTTC.

The chain recombines TRBV13 with TRBJ2-5; 10 bases line up with TRBD1. The germline V gene encodes CDR1 PRHDT and CDR2 FYEKMQ (reference sequence). The CDR3 is made up of 14 amino acids. Trimming at V came to 5 bases and at J to 5 bases, leaving 5 bases not matched to a gene. The CDR3 spells CASSPRTGGETQYF. The CDR3 DNA is TGTGCCAGCAGCCCCCGGACAGGGGGGGAGACCCAGTACTTC.

This chain connects TRBV6-5 to TRBJ1-2; 8 nucleotides match TRBD1. CDR3 length equals 14 residues. The V segment lost 6 bases and the J segment 7 bases; nucleotides outside the gene matches: 10. Germline-derived CDR1 and CDR2 are MNHEY and SVGAGI. Here the CDR3 reads CASRSAGGAGGYTF. Here the CDR3 DNA reads TGTGCCAGCAGATCCGCAGGGGGCGCGGGTGGCTACACCTTC.